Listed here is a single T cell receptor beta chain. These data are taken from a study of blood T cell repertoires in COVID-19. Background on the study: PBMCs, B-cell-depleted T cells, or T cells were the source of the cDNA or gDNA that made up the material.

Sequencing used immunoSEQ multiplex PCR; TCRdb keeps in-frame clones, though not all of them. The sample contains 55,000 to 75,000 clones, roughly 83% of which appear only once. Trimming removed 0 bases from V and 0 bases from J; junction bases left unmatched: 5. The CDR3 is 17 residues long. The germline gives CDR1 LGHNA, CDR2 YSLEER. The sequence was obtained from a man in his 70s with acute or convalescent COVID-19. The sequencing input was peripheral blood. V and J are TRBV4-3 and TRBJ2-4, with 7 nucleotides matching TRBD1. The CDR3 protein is CASSQEGTALAKNIQYF. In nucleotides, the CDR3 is TGCGCCAGCAGCCAAGAGGGGACAGCATTAGCCAAAAACATTCAGTACTTC.